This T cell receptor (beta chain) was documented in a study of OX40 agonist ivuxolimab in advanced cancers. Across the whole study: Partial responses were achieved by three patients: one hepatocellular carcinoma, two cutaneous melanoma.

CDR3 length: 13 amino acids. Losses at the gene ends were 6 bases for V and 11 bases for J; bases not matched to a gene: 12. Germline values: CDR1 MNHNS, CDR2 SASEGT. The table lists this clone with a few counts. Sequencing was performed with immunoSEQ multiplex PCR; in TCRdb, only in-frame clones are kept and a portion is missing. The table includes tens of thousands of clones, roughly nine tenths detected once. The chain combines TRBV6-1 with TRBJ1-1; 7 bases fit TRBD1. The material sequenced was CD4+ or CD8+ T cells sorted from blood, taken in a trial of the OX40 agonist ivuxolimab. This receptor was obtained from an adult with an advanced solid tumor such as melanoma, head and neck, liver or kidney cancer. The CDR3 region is CASSTTDRDGAFF. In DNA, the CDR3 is TGTGCCAGCAGCACTACCGACAGGGACGGCGCTTTCTTT.